Below are 7 T cell receptor beta chains sequenced from a single sample in a study of breast tumors, draining lymph nodes, adjacent tissues. MiXCR, applied by TCRdb to the multiplex PCR reads, yields one record per CDR3 protein. The sample carries 200,000 to 250,000 distinct CDR3 sequences, roughly 30% recorded once. Axillary draining lymph nodes of breast cancer patients supplied the node samples. The sample comprised axillary lymph node tissue. These receptors all stem from a female donor with breast cancer. Some clones in this sample may be carry-over from other donors' samples.

This clonotype was counted at least ten times. This chain joins TRBV30 and TRBJ1-2; 7 positions agree with TRBD1. V lost 3 bases to trimming and J lost 3 bases; unmatched junction nucleotides: 13. The CDR3 covers 16 residues. Germline loops: CDR1 GTSNPN, CDR2 SVGIG (reference sequence). CDR3 residues: CAWRDLPGQMHYGYTF. The CDR3, as DNA: TGTGCCTGGAGGGACCTTCCGGGACAGATGCACTATGGCTACACCTTC.

This clonotype was observed many times. The chain links TRBV24-1 to TRBJ2-1; 13 bases match TRBD2. CDR3 size: 13 residues. CDR1 and CDR2 from the germline V gene are KGHDR and SFDVKD. Trimming removed 9 bases from V and 8 bases from J; junction bases left unmatched: 3. The CDR3 bases are TGTGCCACCGGACTAGCGGGAGTCGATGAGCAGTTCTTC. It specifies CATGLAGVDEQFF.

About this clonotype: Given a much more abundant clone one base away, this may be a read error. The DNA of the CDR3 is TGTGTCAGCGGCACTACAAACTCCTACGAGCAGTACTTC. This codes for CVSGTTNSYEQYF. This rearrangement joins TRBV6-2 or TRBV6-3 to TRBJ2-7; tentative D call: TRBD2 (5 bases). Germline values: CDR1 MNHEY, CDR2 SVGEGT. This CDR3 is 13 amino acids long.

V and J are TRBV3-1 and TRBJ1-1; no definite D call. Looked up from germline, CDR1 is LGHDT and CDR2 is YNNKEL (reference sequence). The CDR3 sequence is 15 residues long. V was cut by 2 bases and J by 0 bases, with 10 bases left in between. The CDR3 loop reads CASSQRHKMNTEAFF. CDR3 DNA sequence: TGTGCCAGCAGCCAACGTCACAAGATGAACACTGAAGCTTTCTTT.

The chain uses TRBV10-3 and TRBJ2-2; D is uncertain. Trimming shortened V by 4 bases and J by 7 bases, and 7 bases separated the two germline ends. The CDR3 loop spans 12 amino acids. The germline V gene has CDR1 ENHRY and CDR2 SYGVKD. The CDR3 DNA reads as TGTGCCATCAGTGGGGCTAGCGGGGAGCTGTTTTTT. Amino acid sequence: CAISGASGELFF.

This clonotype was seen repeatedly, ten times or more. J is TRBJ2-1 and V is TRBV6-1; the D gene is possibly TRBD2 (7 bases). Trimming stripped 6 bases from V and 7 bases from J, with 19 bases between. Germline loops: CDR1 MNHNS, CDR2 SASEGT. The CDR3 consists of 15 residues. CDR3 region: CASRLVPGGPNEQFF. CDR3 DNA: TGTGCCAGCAGATTGGTCCCGGGGGGCCCAAATGAGCAGTTCTTC.

Turning to this clonotype: With a much larger clone just one base away, this may be a read error. The chain combines TRBV20-1 with TRBJ2-7; TRBD2 matches 9 bases. This CDR3 has 14 residues. V shed 5 bases and J 6 bases; nucleotides not matched to a gene: 11. CDR1 and CDR2 (germline): DFQATT, SNEGSKA (reference sequence). In nucleotides, the CDR3 is TGCAGTGCTGATAGCGGGAGTGGCTCCGCCGAGCAGTACTTC. Residues: CSADSGSGSAEQYF.